Listed here are 21 T cell receptor beta chains from one sample, sequenced in a study of shared clonotypes between healthy human individuals. Sequencing was performed with immunoSEQ multiplex PCR; in TCRdb, only in-frame clones are kept and a portion is missing. The sample includes millions of clones, approximately 95% seen only once; the top ten take 0.35% to 0.5%. Sequencing input: naive CD4+ T cells from PBMCs. Specified subset: CD45RA+ positively selected. The receptor source for this set is a man between 18 and 29 years old in good health. Some clones in this sample may be carry-over from other donors' samples.

The chain uses TRBV10-1 and TRBJ2-1, with D possibly being TRBD1 or TRBD2 (5 bases each). Germline V gene data show CDR1 as WNHNN and CDR2 as SYGVQD (reference sequence). Deletions cut 5 bases from V and 10 bases from J, with 15 bases between. The CDR3 has 13 residues. CDR3 DNA sequence: TGCGCCAGCAGTAGAACTACCGGGACGGAGCAGTTCTTC. Amino acids: CASSRTTGTEQFF.

CDR3: CASSPGLRPGELFF. The CDR3, as DNA: TGTGCCAGCAGCCCCGGCCTCAGACCCGGGGAGCTGTTTTTT. This chain connects TRBV7-3 to TRBJ2-2; D unclear. V was shortened by 5 bases and J by 6 bases, with 13 bases between the two germline ends. The CDR3 is 14 residues long. Germline V CDR1 and CDR2: SGHTA, FQGTGA. The entire variable domain, with the rest obtained from reference TRBV7-3 and TRBJ2-2, is as follows: GAGVSQTPSNKVTEKGKYVELRCDPISGHTALYWYRQSLGQGPEFLIYFQGTGAADDSGLPNDRFFAVRPEGSVSTLKIQRTERGDSAVYLCASSPGLRPGELFFGEGSRLTVL.

The chain carries TRBV25-1 and TRBJ2-1; no definite D call. The CDR3 contains 16 residues. Between the trimmed V and J ends, which lost 3 bases and 0 bases, there was a span of 12 bases. CDR1 and CDR2 (germline): MGHDK, SYGVNS. CDR3 in amino acids: CASSDQTPSSYNEQFF. CDR3 in DNA: TGTGCCAGCAGTGACCAGACCCCGAGCTCCTACAATGAGCAGTTCTTC. The full variable domain, in which reference TRBV25-1 and TRBJ2-1 provide the parts outside the CDR3, is EADIYQTPRYLVIGTGKKITLECSQTMGHDKMYWYQQDPGMELHLIHYSYGVNSTEKGDLSSESTVSRIRTEHFPLTLESARPSHTSQYLCASSDQTPSSYNEQFFGPGTRLTVL.

V is TRBV4-3 and J is TRBJ2-5, with D possibly TRBD1 on 5 matching bases. In germline, CDR1 is LGHNA, CDR2 YSLEER. The CDR3 is 18 amino acids. The V and J ends lost 3 bases and 1 base respectively, with 21 bases between them. The CDR3 loop reads CASSQATKGSGPQETQYF. The CDR3 DNA is TGCGCCAGCAGCCAGGCTACAAAGGGGTCAGGTCCCCAAGAGACCCAGTACTTC.

The chain uses TRBV7-8 and TRBJ2-7; maybe TRBD2 (5 bases). The CDR3 has 16 amino acids. Germline CDR1 SGHVS, CDR2 FQNEAQ. Trimming cost V 3 bases and J 3 bases, with 18 bases left between them. This CDR3 is CASSFGRVFGDYEQYF. CDR3 in DNA: TGTGCCAGCAGCTTCGGCCGGGTCTTCGGGGACTACGAGCAGTACTTC.

J is TRBJ2-7 and V is TRBV28; TRBD2 matches 9 bases. This CDR3 is 15 amino acids long. The J segment lost 0 bases and the V segment lost 4 bases, leaving 4 bases of the junction unmatched. Germline-derived CDR1 and CDR2 are MDHEN and SYDVKM. The CDR3 loop reads CASSSPGLASYEQYF. DNA of the CDR3: TGTGCCAGCAGTTCACCGGGACTAGCCTCCTACGAGCAGTACTTC.

The rearrangement links TRBV27 to TRBJ2-3; 10 bases match TRBD1. The CDR3 extends over 14 amino acids. Germline values: CDR1 MNHEY, CDR2 SMNVEV (reference sequence). J lost 6 bases, V lost 4 bases, and 4 bases had no gene match. CDR3 in amino acids: CASSWTGGSDTQYF. The CDR3 DNA follows: TGTGCCAGCAGTTGGACAGGGGGAAGCGATACGCAGTATTTT.

This chain uses TRBV28 with TRBJ2-6; no clear D gene. In germline, CDR1 is MDHEN, CDR2 SYDVKM. The CDR3 contains 15 residues. Trimming cost V 3 bases and J 3 bases, with 9 bases left between them. The CDR3 nucleotides read TGTGCCAGCAGTTTTCTTGTGGATGGGGCCAACGTCCTGACTTTC. Translation: CASSFLVDGANVLTF.

The V call is TRBV9, the J call TRBJ1-1; D uncertain. V was clipped by 3 bases and J by 5 bases, with 17 bases between them. The CDR3 loop spans 15 amino acids. Germline assignment: CDR1 SGDLS and CDR2 YYNGEE. CDR3 sequence: CASSAPGGVRTEAFF. The CDR3 DNA reads TGTGCCAGCAGCGCCCCGGGTGGGGTGAGAACTGAAGCTTTCTTT.

In its sample, this clone was seen once. V gene TRBV29-1 combines with J gene TRBJ2-3; possibly TRBD1 or TRBD2 for D (5 bases each). The CDR3 extends over 13 amino acids. Trimming removed 3 bases at V and 6 bases at J, with 13 bases between. Germline V gene lookup returns CDR1 SQVTM and CDR2 ANQGSEA. The CDR3 loop is CSVERGSRDTQYF. In nucleotides, the CDR3 is TGCAGCGTTGAGAGGGGCAGTCGGGATACGCAGTATTTT.

Comments on this clone: This same CDR3 is encoded by further DNA sequences in the sample. As DNA, the CDR3 is TGCGCCAGCAGCCTCAGGGGGAACACTGAAGCTTTCTTT. This codes for CASSLRGNTEAFF. The chain carries TRBV5-1 and TRBJ1-1; the D gene is possibly TRBD1 (6 bases). In germline, CDR1 is SGHRS, CDR2 YFSETQ. Trimming cost V 4 bases and J 1 base, with 8 bases left between them. The CDR3 sequence is 13 residues long. Using reference TRBV5-1 and TRBJ1-1 for the parts outside the CDR3, the full variable domain is KAGVTQTPRYLIKTRGQQVTLSCSPISGHRSVSWYQQTPGQGLQFLFEYFSETQRNKGNFPGRFSGRQFSNSRSEMNVSTLELGDSALYLCASSLRGNTEAFFGQGTRLTVV.

This clone was seen once. V usage is TRBV6-9 and J usage is TRBJ1-2; D ambiguous. CDR1 is MNHGY and CDR2 is SVAAGI in the germline V gene. V was trimmed by 0 bases and J by 5 bases, leaving 19 bases between them. CDR3 length: 17 amino acids. The CDR3 spells CASSYSLLGGRRYGYTF. The CDR3 DNA follows: TGTGCCAGCAGTTATTCTCTTCTGGGTGGACGGAGATATGGCTACACCTTC.

The chain uses TRBV5-1 and TRBJ2-1; D is unresolved. Germline loops: CDR1 SGHRS, CDR2 YFSETQ. The ends were cut back, 0 bases at V and 0 bases at J, with 10 bases in the middle. This CDR3 spans 16 amino acids. In nucleotides, the CDR3 is TGCGCCAGCAGCTTGGATATCCGGAGCTCCTACAATGAGCAGTTCTTC. Translated: CASSLDIRSSYNEQFF.

This clone was detected only once. The CDR3 loop is CASSIDLGTNGELFF. As DNA, the CDR3 is TGTGCCAGTAGTATAGATCTAGGGACAAACGGGGAGCTGTTTTTT. V and J are TRBV19 and TRBJ2-2, with a tentative D call TRBD1 (6 bases). Trimming stripped 0 bases from V and 7 bases from J, with 12 bases between. CDR1 is LNHDA and CDR2 is SQIVND in the germline V gene (reference sequence). CDR3 size: 15 residues.

The V gene is TRBV9, the J gene TRBJ1-6; D is ambiguous. This CDR3 has 15 residues. Germline V gives CDR1 SGDLS, CDR2 YYNGEE. Trimming shortened V by 3 bases and J by 2 bases, and 9 bases separated the two germline ends. The CDR3 coding sequence is TGTGCCAGCAGCGGCGGACTTGCCTATAATTCACCCCTCCACTTT. It is translated as CASSGGLAYNSPLHF. The variable domain in full, with the rest retrieved from reference TRBV9 and TRBJ1-6, is DSGVTQTPKHLITATGQRVTLRCSPRSGDLSVYWYQQSLDQGLQFLIQYYNGEERAKGNILERFSAQQFPDLHSELNLSSLELGDSALYFCASSGGLAYNSPLHFGNGTRLTVT.

The V call is TRBV28, the J call TRBJ2-7; 9 nucleotides line up with TRBD2. The CDR3 has 11 residues. The germline gives CDR1 MDHEN, CDR2 SYDVKM. V lost 6 bases and J lost 9; bases outside the gene matches: 3. The CDR3 DNA is TGTGCCAGCAGAGCGGGGGGCCCGCAGTACTTC. It codes for CASRAGGPQYF.

To note about this clone: One end of the junction fails to match germline, which may point to a read error. The chain joins TRBV27 to TRBJ2-5, with TRBD1 matching 10 bases. The CDR3 length is 14 residues. CDR1 and CDR2 from the germline V gene are MNHEY and SMNVEV (reference sequence). This chain's CDR3 is CASSLSFPGQGIHF. The CDR3 DNA reads as TGTGCCAGCAGTTTATCGTTTCCGGGACAGGGGATACACTTC.

The rearrangement uses TRBV7-2 and TRBJ1-2; 10 nucleotides agree with TRBD1. This CDR3 spans 15 amino acids. Germline lookup yields CDR1 SGHTA and CDR2 FQGNSA. The ends lost 4 bases at V and 3 bases at J; junction bases unmatched: 5. CDR3 amino acids: CASSSRDRGDYGYTF. CDR3 DNA sequence: TGTGCCAGCAGCTCCCGGGACAGGGGAGACTATGGCTACACCTTC.

The chain is built from TRBV11-3 and TRBJ2-7; TRBD1 matches 11 bases. Germline CDR1 is SGHNT and CDR2 is YENEEA. The CDR3 consists of 16 residues. The V segment lost 4 bases and the J segment 3 bases; nucleotides outside the gene matches: 8. Here the CDR3 reads CASSSITGTGGYEQYF. DNA for the CDR3: TGTGCCAGCAGCTCAATAACCGGGACAGGGGGCTACGAGCAGTACTTC. Together with reference TRBV11-3 and TRBJ2-7, the CDR3 gives the full variable domain: EAGVVQSPRYKIIEKKQPVAFWCNPISGHNTLYWYLQNLGQGPELLIRYENEEAVDDSQLPKDRFSAERLKGVDSTLKIQPAELGDSAVYLCASSSITGTGGYEQYFGPGTRLTVT.

In regard to this clone: The sample has other DNA sequences that encode this CDR3 too. The chain links TRBV7-3 to TRBJ2-2; D call uncertain. The CDR3 loop spans 13 amino acids. Germline assignment: CDR1 SGHTA and CDR2 FQGTGA. The germline V and J ends were trimmed by 6 bases and 1 base, with 6 bases remaining between them. CDR3 in amino acids: CASRRGNTGELFF. For the CDR3, the DNA is TGTGCCAGCAGGAGAGGGAACACCGGGGAGCTGTTTTTT.

To note about this clone: This sample includes further DNA sequences coding for the same CDR3. In nucleotides, the CDR3 is TGTGCCAGCAGCTTAGGTGGCAGACCTAACTATGGCTACACCTTC. It is translated as CASSLGGRPNYGYTF. The chain joins TRBV7-2 to TRBJ1-2; D remains ambiguous. Trimming shortened V by 1 base and J by 0 bases, and 9 bases separated the two germline ends. The CDR3 consists of 15 residues. Germline V lookup: CDR1 SGHTA, CDR2 FQGNSA.